The clone carrying this TCR beta chain was counted once. Its antigen remains unidentified. This specimen comes from a study of vaccination and CD4 T cells after COVID-19. Study-wide background: Collection of post-vaccine samples followed dose two by a median approximately 76 days, spanning a range of 14 to 241.

Per germline, CDR1 SGHTA and CDR2 FQGNSA. The ends lost 5 bases at V and 3 bases at J; junction bases unmatched: 4. The CDR3 spans 14 residues. Oncomine TCR Beta short-read sequencing was applied to DNA from cultured CD4+ T cells. TCRdb re-called the PCR reads with MiXCR, one entry per CDR3 protein. The sample contains about 21,000 distinct CDR3 sequences, around 44% of which appear only once. The treatment was: approximately nine-day PBMC culture with coronavirus spike peptide pools or control peptides (ViraFEST assay). The sequences come from CD4+ T cells from blood, cultured in vitro, collected before SARS-CoV-2 vaccination. The gene calls are TRBV7-2 and TRBJ1-1, with 9 bases identical to TRBD1. The clonotype was recovered from a human donor who had recovered from COVID-19. CDR3 DNA sequence: TGTGCCAGCAGCCTACAGGGGGCCGACACTGAAGCTTTCTTT. It codes for CASSLQGADTEAFF.